The 14 T cell receptor beta chains below were found in one sample sequenced in a study of long-term antiretroviral therapy in people with HIV. The immunoSEQ assay was v3.0, run at survey level. TCRdb's copy holds only in-frame clones and misses some; the assay was immunoSEQ multiplex PCR. The data show fewer than 40,000 clones, about 76% seen once. Sequencing was performed on unsorted PBMCs, taken 1.9 years after starting antiretroviral therapy. The receptors shown here come from a man aged 18 to 29 with HIV.

DNA of the CDR3: TGTGCCAGCAGTTTAGGGTACAGGGGGGGCGAGCAGTACTTC. Amino acids: CASSLGYRGGEQYF. This chain links TRBV27 with TRBJ2-7; a possible D gene is TRBD1 (8 bases). There are 14 residues in the CDR3. Germline-derived CDR1 and CDR2 are MNHEY and SMNVEV (reference sequence). With 2 bases removed from V and 6 bases from J, the gap between germline ends came to 14 bases.

The chain joins TRBV28 to TRBJ1-1; D remains ambiguous. Germline CDR1 is MDHEN and CDR2 is SYDVKM. The CDR3 contains 14 residues. The V and J ends lost 7 bases and 1 base respectively, with 13 bases between them. The CDR3 DNA is TGTGCCAGCACCCCTCCCCCGCCGAACACTGAAGCTTTCTTT. Translated, it gives CASTPPPPNTEAFF.

In its sample, this clone was seen a few times. This chain uses TRBV11-1 with TRBJ1-3; D gene uncertain. Germline CDR1 is SGHAT and CDR2 is FQDESV (reference sequence). The CDR3 extends over 13 amino acids. The germline V and J ends were trimmed by 9 bases and 0 bases, with 9 bases remaining between them. In nucleotides, the CDR3 is TGTGCCAGTCGGCTGAACTCTGGAAACACCATATATTTT. It is translated as CASRLNSGNTIYF. The entire variable domain, with the rest obtained from reference TRBV11-1 and TRBJ1-3, is as follows: EAEVAQSPRYKITEKSQAVAFWCDPISGHATLYWYRQILGQGPELLVQFQDESVVDDSQLPKDRFSAERLKGVDSTLKIQPAELGDSAMYLCASRLNSGNTIYFGEGSWLTVV.

This chain connects TRBV18 to TRBJ2-1, with 14 bases matching TRBD2. Germline trimming cut 6 bases from V and 2 bases from J; bases unmatched to any gene: 9. Per germline, CDR1 KGHSH and CDR2 LQKENI. CDR3 length: 18 residues. CDR3 in amino acids: CASSQQTSGGATYNEQFF. The CDR3 nucleotides read TGTGCCAGCTCCCAACAGACTAGCGGGGGGGCCACCTACAATGAGCAGTTCTTC.

The chain has TRBV2 and TRBJ2-2, with D possibly called TRBD1 or TRBD2 (5 bases each). The CDR3 runs 15 residues. Germline V gene sequence: CDR1 SNHLY, CDR2 FYNNEI. Trimming took off 4 bases at V and 0 bases at J, with 9 bases between the two ends. The CDR3 spells CASSGGTANTGELFF. CDR3 nucleotides: TGTGCCAGCAGTGGGGGGACCGCGAACACCGGGGAGCTGTTTTTT.

This clone has just a few counts. The chain is built from TRBV4-1 and TRBJ1-6; 8 bases agree with TRBD1. Losses at the gene ends were 3 bases for V and 8 bases for J; bases not matched to a gene: 6. This CDR3 comprises 15 residues. Per the germline V gene, CDR1 is MGHRA and CDR2 is YSYEKL. The DNA of the CDR3 is TGCGCCAGCAGCCAGCTGCCGGGACAGGATTCACCCCTCCACTTT. It yields the protein CASSQLPGQDSPLHF.

This sequence joins TRBV10-1 and TRBJ2-2; 8 bases line up with TRBD1. V gave up 6 bases and J gave up 4 bases; unmatched junction bases: 7. Germline V CDR1 and CDR2: WNHNN, SYGVQD (reference sequence). The CDR3 has 15 amino acids. In DNA, the CDR3 is TGCGCCAGCAGCGCTACCGGGACAGGCACCGGGGAGCTGTTTTTT. Translated: CASSATGTGTGELFF.

This rearrangement joins TRBV29-1 to TRBJ2-3; 7 positions agree with TRBD1. The CDR3 length is 12 residues. Germline lookup yields CDR1 SQVTM and CDR2 ANQGSEA. With V trimmed by 5 bases and J by 6 bases, 5 bases remained unmatched. The CDR3 reads CSVRDRWDTQYF. CDR3 sequence (DNA): TGCAGCGTTAGGGACAGATGGGATACGCAGTATTTT.

The chain combines TRBV11-2 with TRBJ1-1; 12 bases are shared with TRBD1. The trim removed 4 bases at V and 10 bases at J, leaving 19 bases unmatched. Germline CDR1 reads SGHAT; CDR2 reads FQNNGV. CDR3 length: 18 amino acids. The CDR3 reads CASSSLIRDRGQFVGAFF. The DNA for the CDR3 is TGTGCCAGCAGCTCCCTGATTAGGGACAGGGGGCAATTTGTTGGAGCTTTCTTT.

V and J are TRBV5-1 and TRBJ2-7; perhaps TRBD1 as D (6 bases). The V end lost 3 bases, the J end lost 3 bases, and 13 bases lay between the germline ends. Germline-derived CDR1 and CDR2 are SGHRS and YFSETQ. The length of the CDR3 is 14 residues. The CDR3 spells CASSSKTGDYEQYF. The CDR3 DNA sequence: TGCGCCAGCAGCTCCAAGACAGGCGACTACGAGCAGTACTTC. Full variable domain (remainder filled in from reference TRBV5-1 and TRBJ2-7): KAGVTQTPRYLIKTRGQQVTLSCSPISGHRSVSWYQQTPGQGLQFLFEYFSETQRNKGNFPGRFSGRQFSNSRSEMNVSTLELGDSALYLCASSSKTGDYEQYFGPGTRLTVT.

Only one count was recorded for this clone. The V gene is TRBV6-5, the J gene TRBJ1-1; the D gene is possibly TRBD1 (6 bases). V was clipped by 9 bases and J by 4 bases, with 18 bases between them. The CDR3 spans 14 residues. Germline V CDR1 and CDR2: MNHEY, SVGAGI. The chain's CDR3 is CARQGRRAGTEAFF. CDR3 DNA: TGTGCCAGGCAGGGGCGGCGGGCTGGCACTGAAGCTTTCTTT.

This clone was picked up one time. V is TRBV27 and J is TRBJ2-2; 8 bases align to TRBD1. J was trimmed by 6 bases and V by 5 bases; bases with no gene match: 8. The CDR3 length is 15 residues. The germline CDR1 and CDR2 sequences are MNHEY and SMNVEV (reference sequence). DNA of the CDR3: TGTGCCAGCAGTACATCACTACAGGGGGCCGGGGAGCTGTTTTTT. It codes for CASSTSLQGAGELFF.

This clone was seen a single time. This chain uses TRBV10-3 with TRBJ2-1, with D maybe TRBD1 (5 bases). V lost 6 bases, J lost 9 bases, and 18 bases lay in between. The CDR3 is made up of 14 amino acids. Germline V gene sequence: CDR1 ENHRY, CDR2 SYGVKD. Here the CDR3 DNA reads TGTGCCATCAGCGAAAGTCAGGGTGATGGTGAGCAGTTCTTC. Translation gives CAISESQGDGEQFF.

J is TRBJ2-3 and V is TRBV5-1, with TRBD2 matching over 9 bases. Germline assignment: CDR1 SGHRS and CDR2 YFSETQ. V was clipped by 0 bases and J by 4 bases; unmatched bases: 6. CDR3 length: 16 amino acids. The CDR3 protein is CASSLGLAGSSDTQYF. CDR3 DNA sequence: TGCGCCAGCAGCTTGGGTCTAGCGGGGAGCTCAGATACGCAGTATTTT.